This TCR beta chain derives from a study of T cells in Graves' hyperthyroidism and ophthalmopathy (dated by TCRdb to between 2018 and 2021). General notes on the study: Peripheral blood samples were taken at the time of initial diagnosis, prior to any treatment. The paper reports TCR Vbeta CDR3 sequencing of 135 peripheral blood samples: some 44 ophthalmopathy, fewer than 85 hyperthyroidism and 17 progressor patients. The study also compared thyroid tissue and blood T-cell repertoires from about 6 Graves' hyperthyroidism patients. A discovery cohort of about a hundred patients, roughly 40 with Graves' ophthalmopathy and 57 with stable Graves' hyperthyroidism, was used to find distinguishing TCR V-J signatures. An independent validation cohort of about 20 hyperthyroidism patients and 15 or so patients who later progressed to ophthalmopathy tested prospective prediction of ophthalmopathy. Following sampling, methimazole starting at 30 mg daily was given to hyperthyroidism patients, and high-dose intravenous methylprednisolone was given to ophthalmopathy patients. For training and testing, the approximately 92 patients in the discovery cohort were randomly divided in a 7:3 ratio. What the work shows at the level of the full study, not this receptor alone: Ophthalmopathy was separated from stable hyperthyroidism by a 13 V-J signature model, with approximately 90% sensitivity and about 84% specificity obtained in cross-validation and 80%/75% obtained in testing. In validation, the model predicted progression to ophthalmopathy with over 65% sensitivity and 72% to 85% specificity, a median of about six months before onset. Most expanded thyroid clonotypes (frequency above 0.001) were also detected in blood, a finding suggesting that blood repertoires may reflect thyroid immune responses. Sample size was not statistically predetermined, and investigators were not blinded to group allocation.

In this sample, this clonotype turned up many times. Its antigen target is currently unknown. No base qualities exist here, and no much larger clone lies one base off it. Its CDR3 holds 13 amino acids, cysteine through phenylalanine. Only the CDR3 portion is preserved as DNA: 39 bases, with reading frame beginning at the first base. V is cut by 6 bases and J by 4 bases, and the space between the germline ends is 12 bases. Amplification of TCR beta CDR3 regions was carried out from RNA transcripts. The first round of RT-PCR for the TCR CDR3 was performed with the HTBI primer set and the Qiagen OneStep RT-PCR kit. Libraries were constructed in a second round of multiplex PCR, after which size selection and purification were carried out. Sequencing of the libraries was done on an Illumina HiSeq2000 using paired-end 100 bp reads. Per the authors' processing: Raw data were processed with SOAPnuke, discarding reads with adapters, uncalled bases, mean Phred below 15, or no exact constant-primer or identifier match. COPE v1.2.5 was used to merge high-quality paired reads, and clonotypes were defined as unique nucleotide sequences. MiTCR v1.1 was used to align clonotypes to the IMGT TRBV, TRBD and TRBJ reference segments. Only V-J combinations with frequency above 0.0001, covering roughly 99% of repertoires, were analysed. A TCS score was defined as the ratio between F50 (clonal expansion) and ExV (chaos), using BLOSUM62-based TCRdist between CDR3 peptides within each V-J. Welch's t-statistics and random forest reduced around 510 V-J features to 13, which were used in a naive Bayes classifier (R e1071). TCRdb handled the public reads itself, with Q25 trimming in fastp and clone calling in MiXCR, and kept productive beta chains. Each entry merges the rows of one CDR3 protein and shows their most common DNA and genes. The V and J calls were not made by the authors but by TCRdb's processing. The sample table contains 380,000 or so distinct CDR3 sequences; only one count was recorded for about 13% of them. The top ten clones comprise 20% of the sample.

Hyperthyroidism patients were aged 18 to 65 years and newly diagnosed, with disease duration of less than 2 months. The study excluded patients with uncontrolled infections, other autoimmune diseases, pregnancy or lactation. Diagnoses were established on the basis of clinical symptoms, serum thyroxine and TRAb, thyroid ultrasound, and orbital computed tomography. For progressor patients, blood was drawn at the first diagnosis of hyperthyroidism, before any ophthalmopathy symptoms had appeared. PBMCs were isolated from 10 ml of fresh peripheral blood by Ficoll-Paque density gradient centrifugation. Progressor patients were first diagnosed with Graves' hyperthyroidism and then developed ophthalmopathy during follow-up. Total RNA was extracted with Trizol reagent, and quality was checked on an Agilent 2100 Bioanalyzer.

The chain uses TRBV12-3 or TRBV12-4 and TRBJ1-2; a tentative D call is TRBD1 (5 bases match). The source material was blood. This sequence originates from a man aged 30 to 39 with Graves' hyperthyroidism that later progressed to Graves' ophthalmopathy. CDR3 reads: CASRLRDRYGYTF. The DNA sequence reads TGTGCCAGCAGACTCCGGGACCGCTATGGCTACACCTTC.